This T cell receptor (beta chain) was observed in a study of cytomegalovirus exposure and HLA in healthy donors. Study-wide results and caveats: It was about 150 TCR beta chains that were listed as cytomegalovirus-associated. Cytomegalovirus status was reportedly diagnosed by the classifier with high specificity and sensitivity. A few CMV-associated chains proved CMV antigen-specific in vitro.

The CDR3 is 12 amino acids. Trimming cost V 5 bases and J 6 bases, with 8 bases left between them. CDR1 is LNHNV and CDR2 is YYDKDF in the germline V gene (reference sequence). On this clone: As yet, its antigen is unknown.

Profiling relied on immunoSEQ multiplex PCR, and the TCRdb table lists in-frame clones only, not all of them. The sample has 150,000 to 200,000 clones; about 83% are singletons. The chain uses TRBV15 and TRBJ1-5; D remains ambiguous. This TCR was sampled from a woman aged 18-29 years in good health and CMV-seronegative. What was sequenced was PBMCs. The CDR3: CATSAGFQPQHF. The DNA of the CDR3 is TGTGCCACCAGCGCGGGGTTTCAGCCCCAGCATTTT.